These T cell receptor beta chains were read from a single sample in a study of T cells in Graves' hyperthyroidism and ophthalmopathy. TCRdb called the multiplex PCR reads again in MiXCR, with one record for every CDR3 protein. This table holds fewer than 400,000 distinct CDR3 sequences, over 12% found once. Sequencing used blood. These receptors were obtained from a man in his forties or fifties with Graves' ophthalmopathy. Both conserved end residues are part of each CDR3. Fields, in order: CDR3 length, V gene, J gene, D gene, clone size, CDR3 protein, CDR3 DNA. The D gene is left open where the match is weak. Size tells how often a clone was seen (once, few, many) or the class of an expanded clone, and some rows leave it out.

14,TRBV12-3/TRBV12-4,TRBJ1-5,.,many,CASSGQGFGQPQHF,TGTGCCAGCAGTGGTCAGGGGTTCGGTCAGCCCCAGCATTTT
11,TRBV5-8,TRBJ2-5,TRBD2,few,CASSYSGRADF,TGTGCCAGCAGCTATAGCGGGAGGGCGGACTTC
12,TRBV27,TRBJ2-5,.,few,CASSTTGETQYF,TGTGCCAGCAGCACCACCGGGGAGACCCAGTACTTC
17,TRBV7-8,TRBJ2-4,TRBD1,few,CASSSTRQGVVKNIQYF,TGTGCCAGCAGCTCCACCAGACAGGGGGTAGTAAAAAACATTCAGTACTTC
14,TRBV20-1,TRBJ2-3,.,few,CSAPSGNGVGTQYF,TGCAGTGCCCCATCCGGGAACGGGGTGGGTACGCAGTATTTT
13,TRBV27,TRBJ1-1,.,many,CASRTWGNTEAFF,TGTGCCAGCAGAACTTGGGGGAACACTGAAGCTTTCTTT
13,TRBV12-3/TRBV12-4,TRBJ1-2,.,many,CASSFNRFYGYTF,TGTGCCAGCAGTTTCAACAGATTCTATGGCTACACCTTC
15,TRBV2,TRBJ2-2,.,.,CASSAYGSSTGELFF,TGTGCCAGCAGTGCGTACGGGAGTTCCACCGGGGAGCTGTTTTTT
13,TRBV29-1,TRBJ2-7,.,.,CSVWGMMGDEQYF,TGCAGCGTTTGGGGAATGATGGGCGACGAGCAGTACTTC
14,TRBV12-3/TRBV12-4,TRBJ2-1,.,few,CASSGDGDYGEQFF,TGTGCCAGCAGCGGGGACGGGGATTACGGTGAGCAGTTCTTC
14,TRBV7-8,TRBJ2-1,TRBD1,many,CASSLDRPEGEQFF,TGTGCCAGCAGCTTGGACAGGCCTGAGGGTGAGCAGTTCTTC
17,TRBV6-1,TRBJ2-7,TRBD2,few,CASTGRATSGSFYEQYF,TGTGCCAGCACAGGCAGGGCGACTAGCGGGAGCTTTTACGAGCAGTACTTC